One sample yielded the 28 T cell receptor beta chains listed below, sequenced in a study of CD8+CD57+ T cells in acquired aplastic anemia (dated by TCRdb to the late 2010s). Reads for this sample came from an Illumina HiSeq 2000. Genomic DNA served as template for TCR beta VDJ combination and CDR3 sequence profiling. The public reads were quality trimmed at Q25 with fastp and then assembled into clones with MiXCR by TCRdb, keeping productive beta chains. CDR3 protein duplicates are merged, each entry listing the most common genes and DNA. The table for this sample lists 200,000 or so distinct CDR3 sequences; over 60% of them were counted only once. Roughly 50% of the sample belongs to the ten largest clones. Material for sequencing was sorted CD4+, CD8+, or CD8+CD57+ T cells (not recorded which) from PBMCs. These receptors all stem from a human donor with severe aplastic anemia or a healthy control (not recorded which).

This clonotype was detected ten times or more. The rearrangement uses TRBV9 and TRBJ1-4; a possible D gene is TRBD1 (5 bases). The V end was cut by 4 bases, the J end by 5 bases, with 12 bases between. This CDR3 is built from 14 residues. Germline V lookup: CDR1 SGDLS, CDR2 YYNGEE. In DNA, the CDR3 is TGTGCCAGCAGCAGGGACGGACTGAATGAAAAACTGTTTTTT. Translated, it gives CASSRDGLNEKLFF.

This clonotype was observed at least ten times. The rearrangement links TRBV12-3 or TRBV12-4 to TRBJ2-2; D assignment may be TRBD1 or TRBD2 (5 bases each). Trimming pared 6 bases from V and 4 bases from J, leaving 21 bases between. The CDR3 sequence is 17 residues long. The CDR3 region is CASSPFLRDLSTGELFF. Here the CDR3 DNA reads TGTGCCAGCAGCCCCTTCCTTCGGGACCTAAGCACCGGGGAGCTGTTTTTT.

The chain couples TRBV7-2 to TRBJ2-5, with 9 bases fitting TRBD2. Germline assignment: CDR1 SGHTA and CDR2 FQGNSA. V shed 1 base and J 1 base; nucleotides not matched to a gene: 7. The CDR3 runs 17 residues. Here the CDR3 reads CASSLGAWRGGQETQYF. The CDR3 bases are TGTGCCAGCAGCTTAGGAGCCTGGCGGGGGGGCCAAGAGACCCAGTACTTC.

The chain carries TRBV2 and TRBJ1-2; TRBD1 matches at 8 bases. This CDR3 is built from 16 residues. Losses at the gene ends were 7 bases for V and 4 bases for J; bases not matched to a gene: 14. Germline-derived CDR1 and CDR2 are SNHLY and FYNNEI. DNA of the CDR3: TGTGCCAGCATGAGAGGACAGGGCCATGGAGGCTATGGCTACACCTTC. Encoded protein: CASMRGQGHGGYGYTF.

This clonotype showed up just a few times. This chain connects TRBV5-6 to TRBJ2-2, with 8 nucleotides matching TRBD2. After removal of 7 bases from V and 2 bases from J, the junction contained 4 bases not matched to a gene. The germline V gene has CDR1 SGHDT and CDR2 YYEEEE. This CDR3 spans 14 amino acids. CDR3 region: CASRGGVNTGELFF. DNA of the CDR3: TGTGCCAGCCGGGGGGGGGTCAACACCGGGGAGCTGTTTTTT. Using reference TRBV5-6 and TRBJ2-2 for the parts outside the CDR3, the full variable domain is DAGVTQSPTHLIKTRGQQVTLRCSPKSGHDTVSWYQQALGQGPQFIFQYYEEEERQRGNFPDRFSGHQFPNYSSELNVNALLLGDSALYLCASRGGVNTGELFFGEGSRLTVL.

This clonotype was recorded many times. The chain links TRBV6-5 to TRBJ1-2; D not resolved. The CDR3 has 17 amino acids. Per germline, CDR1 MNHEY and CDR2 SVGAGI. Trimming removed 0 bases at V and 8 bases at J, with 22 bases between. In DNA form, the CDR3 reads TGTGCCAGCAGTTACTCAGGGCTGTCTTTCCCGTCTTTCGGCTACACCTTC. Amino acids: CASSYSGLSFPSFGYTF.

At least ten counts were recorded for this clonotype. This chain connects TRBV19 to TRBJ1-1; D possibly corresponds to TRBD1 (5 bases). Germline V gene data show CDR1 as LNHDA and CDR2 as SQIVND (reference sequence). The germline V and J ends were trimmed by 11 bases and 5 bases, with 21 bases remaining between them. This CDR3 has 14 amino acids. The CDR3: CAATVGTGGTEAFF. DNA for the CDR3: TGTGCCGCCACAGTCGGGACCGGTGGGACTGAAGCTTTCTTT.

The rearrangement joins TRBV9 to TRBJ2-3; D unclear. Trimming took off 4 bases at V and 4 bases at J, with 13 bases between the two ends. CDR3 size: 14 residues. Germline lookup yields CDR1 SGDLS and CDR2 YYNGEE. The CDR3 DNA sequence: TGTGCCAGCAGCCCCCGCGGTCAGGCAGATACGCAGTATTTT. Protein sequence: CASSPRGQADTQYF.

This clonotype was picked up many times. Here the CDR3 reads CSARLAGGYGYTF. The CDR3 coding sequence is TGCAGTGCTAGATTAGCGGGGGGCTATGGCTACACCTTC. The chain is built from TRBV20-1 and TRBJ1-2, with D perhaps TRBD1 (5 bases). Germline values: CDR1 DFQATT, CDR2 SNEGSKA (reference sequence). The CDR3 is 13 residues long. Trimming took off 2 bases at V and 4 bases at J, with 11 bases between the two ends.

The chain is built from TRBV15 and TRBJ1-1; weak D call: TRBD1 (5 bases). Germline loops: CDR1 LNHNV, CDR2 YYDKDF (reference sequence). The CDR3 is made up of 14 amino acids. Between the trimmed V and J ends, which lost 5 bases and 5 bases, there was a span of 15 bases. The CDR3 spells CATSHPQGWTEAFF. In DNA form, the CDR3 reads TGTGCCACCAGCCACCCCCAGGGATGGACTGAAGCTTTCTTT.

V and J are TRBV29-1 and TRBJ2-2; TRBD2 aligns across 11 bases. Germline V gene lookup returns CDR1 SQVTM and CDR2 ANQGSEA. CDR3 length equals 12 residues. V dropped 6 bases and J dropped 8; count of bases not matched to a gene: 2. Here the CDR3 reads CSVRLAGGELFF. The CDR3 nucleotides are TGCAGCGTCCGACTAGCGGGGGGGGAGCTGTTTTTT.

This chain connects TRBV20-1 to TRBJ1-2; perhaps TRBD1 as D (5 bases). Trimming removed 1 base from V and 4 bases from J, with 22 bases in between. Germline loops: CDR1 DFQATT, CDR2 SNEGSKA (reference sequence). The CDR3 contains 17 residues. The CDR3 sequence: CSARGSTSRDRSYGYTF. In DNA, the CDR3 is TGCAGTGCTAGAGGGTCCACAAGCCGGGACCGAAGCTATGGCTACACCTTC.

This clonotype was seen repeatedly, ten times or more. The chain couples TRBV7-9 to TRBJ1-2, with 9 positions matching TRBD1. CDR1 is SEHNR, CDR2 FQNEAQ, per germline (reference sequence). The CDR3 runs 21 residues. The V and J ends lost 3 bases and 4 bases, in that order; junction bases with no gene match: 24. The CDR3 sequence: CASSFRQGVRGKEVTLYGYTF. The CDR3 DNA sequence: TGTGCCAGCAGCTTTCGACAGGGGGTTAGAGGAAAAGAGGTTACACTCTATGGCTACACCTTC.

V and J are TRBV20-1 and TRBJ1-1; a weak D match, TRBD1 (5 bases). Germline V gene lookup returns CDR1 DFQATT and CDR2 SNEGSKA (reference sequence). The CDR3 is made up of 12 amino acids. V was pared by 3 bases and J by 5 bases, with 10 bases between. The DNA for the CDR3 is TGCAGTGCTAGCCGGGACTGGACTGAAGCTTTCTTT. Amino acids: CSASRDWTEAFF.

This rearrangement joins TRBV19 to TRBJ1-4; D gene uncertain. The CDR3 covers 14 residues. V shed 3 bases and J shed 8 bases, with 13 bases lying between them. Per the germline V gene, CDR1 is LNHDA and CDR2 is SQIVND (reference sequence). The CDR3 sequence: CASSMPLGSEKLFF. DNA of the CDR3: TGTGCCAGTAGTATGCCCCTGGGGAGCGAAAAACTGTTTTTT.

A single count supports this clonotype. The genes are TRBV5-1 and TRBJ1-1; D is uncertain. The CDR3 totals 13 residues. V dropped 2 bases and J dropped 5 bases, with 10 bases sitting between them. Germline V CDR1 and CDR2: SGHRS, YFSETQ. The CDR3 protein is CASSFDIDTEAFF. CDR3 nucleotides: TGCGCCAGCAGCTTCGACATCGATACTGAAGCTTTCTTT.

The chain links TRBV20-1 to TRBJ2-2; unclear D gene. CDR1 is DFQATT and CDR2 is SNEGSKA in the germline V gene (reference sequence). Trimming pared 5 bases from V and 7 bases from J, leaving 11 bases between. The CDR3 has 12 residues. The CDR3: CSAPQTHGELFF. The CDR3 coding sequence is TGCAGTGCTCCACAGACCCACGGGGAGCTGTTTTTT.

This clonotype has a single count. V gene TRBV10-3 combines with J gene TRBJ2-7; 7 positions agree with TRBD2. Trimming removed 3 bases from V and 3 bases from J; junction bases left unmatched: 5. CDR1 ENHRY and CDR2 SYGVKD come from the germline V gene. The CDR3 contains 14 residues. CDR3 nucleotide sequence: TGTGCCATCAGTGACGGGGGACTAAACTACGAGCAGTACTTC. It encodes CAISDGGLNYEQYF.

This clonotype was seen more than once but under ten times. The genes are TRBV7-9 and TRBJ2-7, with D tentatively TRBD1 (5 bases). The J call may be incorrect, as the DNA end agrees better with TRBJ2-1. Germline values: CDR1 SEHNR, CDR2 FQNEAQ (reference sequence). The CDR3 sequence is 14 residues long. The CDR3 DNA sequence: TGTGCCAGCAGCTTAGCGGGCAGGGCCCATGAGCAGTTCTTC. This gives the protein CASSLAGRAHEQFF.

The CDR3 sequence is CSVDPKTGGTEAFF. DNA for the CDR3: TGCAGCGTTGACCCTAAAACAGGGGGCACTGAAGCTTTCTTT. The chain carries TRBV29-1 and TRBJ1-1; the match to TRBD1 covers 8 bases. The length of the CDR3 is 14 residues. Germline CDR1 reads SQVTM; CDR2 reads ANQGSEA. Unmatched junction bases numbered 7, after V lost 3 bases and J lost 4 bases.

This chain connects TRBV5-6 to TRBJ1-6; TRBD1 agrees at 9 bases. Germline V CDR1 and CDR2: SGHDT, YYEEEE. V lost 3 bases and J lost 12; bases outside the gene matches: 4. The CDR3 is made up of 13 amino acids. CDR3 region: CASSSGTGLPLHF. CDR3 in DNA: TGTGCCAGCAGCTCCGGGACAGGGCTACCCCTCCACTTT.

V is TRBV7-9 and J is TRBJ2-5, with TRBD1 identical over 8 bases. J was trimmed by 0 bases and V by 4 bases; bases with no gene match: 19. There are 20 residues in the CDR3. In germline, CDR1 is SEHNR, CDR2 FQNEAQ (reference sequence). The CDR3 protein is CASSSPDRVPLCPDQETQYF. CDR3 coding DNA: TGTGCCAGCAGCTCGCCGGACAGGGTTCCCTTGTGTCCTGACCAAGAGACCCAGTACTTC.

The gene calls are TRBV7-9 and TRBJ2-3; no reliable D call. CDR1 SEHNR and CDR2 FQNEAQ come from the germline V gene (reference sequence). Deletions cut 5 bases from V and 10 bases from J, with 4 bases between. The CDR3 loop spans 9 amino acids. Here the CDR3 reads CASSPPQYF. In nucleotides, the CDR3 is TGTGCCAGCAGCCCCCCGCAGTATTTT.

There are a few counts of this clonotype. The chain couples TRBV7-6 to TRBJ2-5; the D is unclear. CDR3 length equals 11 residues. CDR1 is SGHVS, CDR2 FNYEAQ, per germline. Trimming left V 5 bases short and J 3 bases short, with 4 bases between. CDR3 protein: CASSREETQYF. Written as DNA, the CDR3 is TGTGCCAGCAGCAGGGAAGAGACCCAGTACTTC.

This clonotype was detected ten times or more. The chain combines TRBV7-3 with TRBJ1-1; 10 nucleotides agree with TRBD1. V lost 0 bases to trimming and J lost 6 bases; unmatched junction nucleotides: 13. The CDR3 has 18 residues. Germline V CDR1 and CDR2: SGHTA, FQGTGA. CDR3 coding DNA: TGTGCCAGCAGCTTAACGAGAGGGACAGGGGATCGTCACGCTGAAGCTTTCTTT. Translation: CASSLTRGTGDRHAEAFF.

V is TRBV7-8 and J is TRBJ1-2, with 7 bases aligning to TRBD1. The V and J ends lost 10 bases and 3 bases, in that order; junction bases with no gene match: 8. The germline V gene encodes CDR1 SGHVS and CDR2 FQNEAQ. This CDR3 region has 13 residues. The CDR3 DNA reads TGTGCCACCCTTCCACAGGGGTACTATGGCTACACCTTC. Translating gives CATLPQGYYGYTF. Full variable domain (remainder filled in from reference TRBV7-8 and TRBJ1-2): GAGVSQSPRYKVAKRGQDVALRCDPISGHVSLFWYQQALGQGPEFLTYFQNEAQLDKSGLPSDRFFAERPEGSVSTLKIQRTQQEDSAVYLCATLPQGYYGYTFGSGTRLTVV.

A single count supports this clonotype. The chain carries TRBV19 and TRBJ2-2; 8 nucleotides agree with TRBD2. The V gene end was trimmed by 5 bases and the J gene end by 5 bases; junction bases not matched to a gene: 7. CDR1 LNHDA and CDR2 SQIVND come from the germline V gene (reference sequence). The CDR3 is 15 amino acids. The CDR3 coding sequence is TGTGCCAGTAGTGGGCGGACTAGCCCGACCGGGGAGCTGTTTTTT. It encodes CASSGRTSPTGELFF.

This clonotype was detected many times. The chain is built from TRBV6-5 and TRBJ1-1; the D gene is possibly TRBD1 (6 bases). The CDR3 contains 14 residues. Germline loops: CDR1 MNHEY, CDR2 SVGAGI. V gave up 10 bases and J gave up 0 bases, with 15 bases separating them. CDR3 amino acids: CATSLQGMNTEAFF. The CDR3 DNA follows: TGTGCCACTTCCTTACAGGGTATGAACACTGAAGCTTTCTTT.